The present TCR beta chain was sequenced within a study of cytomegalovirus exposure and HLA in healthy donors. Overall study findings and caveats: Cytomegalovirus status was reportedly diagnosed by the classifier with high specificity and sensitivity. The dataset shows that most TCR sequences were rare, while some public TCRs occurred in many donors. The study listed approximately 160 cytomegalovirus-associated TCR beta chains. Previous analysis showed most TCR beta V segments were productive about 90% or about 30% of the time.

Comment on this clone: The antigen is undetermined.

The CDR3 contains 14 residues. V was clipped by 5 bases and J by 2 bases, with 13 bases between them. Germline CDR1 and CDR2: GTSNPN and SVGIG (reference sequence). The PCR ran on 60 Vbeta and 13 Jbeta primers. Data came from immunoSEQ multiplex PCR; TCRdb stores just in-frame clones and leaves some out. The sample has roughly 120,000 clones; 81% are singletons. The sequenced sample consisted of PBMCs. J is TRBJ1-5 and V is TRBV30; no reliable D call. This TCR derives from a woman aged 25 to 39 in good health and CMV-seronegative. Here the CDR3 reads CAWDGSSGNQPQHF. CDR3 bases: TGTGCCTGGGACGGGAGTAGCGGCAATCAGCCCCAGCATTTT.